The 31 T cell receptor beta chains below come from one sample, sequenced in a study of human T cells and chemical hapten exposure. Blood, whole and unfractionated, served as the source for total RNA extraction. One entry per CDR3 protein, called by TCRdb with MiXCR from the 5' RACE reads. The table records more than 60,000 distinct CDR3 sequences, 15% to 20% of them present only once. These receptor sequences come from a female donor in good health.

A few counts support this clonotype. This rearrangement joins TRBV4-3 to TRBJ1-4; D ambiguous. The CDR3 sequence is 15 residues long. With 0 bases removed from V and 3 bases from J, the gap between germline ends came to 8 bases. Germline V gene lookup returns CDR1 LGHNA and CDR2 YSLEER. The CDR3 here is CASSQETASNEKLFF. The CDR3 bases are TGCGCCAGCAGCCAAGAAACAGCATCTAATGAAAAACTGTTTTTT.

This clonotype showed up just a few times. The chain combines TRBV20-1 with TRBJ2-7; TRBD1 matches 7 bases. V lost 1 base and J lost 0; bases outside the gene matches: 15. CDR3 size: 18 residues. In germline, CDR1 is DFQATT, CDR2 SNEGSKA (reference sequence). Here the CDR3 reads CSARAPPGGQVDSYEQYF. CDR3 nucleotides: TGCAGTGCTAGAGCTCCCCCCGGCGGACAGGTCGACTCCTACGAGCAGTACTTC.

This clonotype was detected a few times. V gene TRBV12-3 or TRBV12-4 combines with J gene TRBJ1-5; TRBD1 matches 8 bases. V lost 4 bases, J lost 5 bases, and 1 base stayed unmatched. The CDR3 totals 13 residues. The CDR3: CASSSDRDQPQHF. The CDR3 coding sequence is TGTGCCAGCAGTTCGGACAGGGATCAGCCCCAGCATTTT.

This clonotype occurred once. The genes are TRBV5-1 and TRBJ2-1, with 7 bases aligning to TRBD2. Germline CDR1 and CDR2: SGHRS and YFSETQ. V dropped 0 bases and J dropped 3; count of bases not matched to a gene: 3. CDR3 length: 15 amino acids. The CDR3 DNA follows: TGCGCCAGCAGCTTGGGGCTAGCGGACTACAATGAGCAGTTCTTC. Translated: CASSLGLADYNEQFF.

This chain connects TRBV20-1 to TRBJ1-1, with D hard to call. Germline CDR1 reads DFQATT; CDR2 reads SNEGSKA (reference sequence). This CDR3 is 14 amino acids long. V was clipped by 0 bases and J by 1 base, with 9 bases between them. The CDR3 DNA follows: TGCAGTGCTAGAGAAGGCAGCCCGAACACTGAAGCTTTCTTT. Protein sequence: CSAREGSPNTEAFF.

This clonotype was seen just once. Since a much larger clone is just one base distant, this may be a read error. The CDR3 loop is CASSITDTQYF. CDR3 DNA sequence: TGTGCCAGCAGTATCACAGATACGCAGTATTTT. The gene calls are TRBV12-3 or TRBV12-4 and TRBJ2-3; D call uncertain. CDR3 length: 11 residues. Trimming left V 5 bases short and J 2 bases short, with 2 bases between.

J is TRBJ1-2 and V is TRBV19, with 9 bases matching TRBD1. The CDR3 has 12 amino acids. Per the germline V gene, CDR1 is LNHDA and CDR2 is SQIVND (reference sequence). V lost 8 bases and J lost 7; bases outside the gene matches: 5. The CDR3 spells CASRDREVGYTF. The CDR3 nucleotides read TGTGCCAGTCGGGACAGGGAAGTTGGCTACACCTTC. The variable domain in full, with the rest retrieved from reference TRBV19 and TRBJ1-2, is DGGITQSPKYLFRKEGQNVTLSCEQNLNHDAMYWYRQDPGQGLRLIYYSQIVNDFQKGDIAEGYSVSREKKESFPLTVTSAQKNPTAFYLCASRDREVGYTFGSGTRLTVV.

The rearrangement joins TRBV18 to TRBJ1-6; 7 bases map to TRBD1. The CDR3 is 15 amino acids. The germline V gene encodes CDR1 KGHSH and CDR2 LQKENI. Unmatched junction bases numbered 6, after V lost 2 bases and J lost 8 bases. Here the CDR3 reads CASSPARTGDSPLHF. The CDR3 nucleotides are TGTGCCAGCTCACCAGCAAGAACAGGGGATTCACCCCTCCACTTT.

This clonotype was seen many times. The V gene is TRBV12-3 or TRBV12-4, the J gene TRBJ2-7; no firm D call. This CDR3 comprises 16 residues. With 0 bases removed from V and 0 bases from J, the gap between germline ends came to 12 bases. CDR3 loop: CASSLAIGFSSYEQYF. The DNA of the CDR3 is TGTGCCAGCAGTTTAGCTATTGGGTTTAGCTCCTACGAGCAGTACTTC.

The chain links TRBV7-9 to TRBJ1-2; perhaps TRBD1 as D (6 bases). The V gene's germline CDR1 is SEHNR and CDR2 FQNEAQ (reference sequence). This CDR3 has 15 amino acids. Trimming removed 6 bases from V and 3 bases from J, with 17 bases in between. The CDR3 reads CASRKLTGSHYGYTF. The CDR3 region has the DNA TGTGCCAGCAGGAAGTTAACAGGGTCCCACTATGGCTACACCTTC.

This clonotype was observed a few times. The gene calls are TRBV3-1 and TRBJ1-5; no definite D call. Germline V CDR1 and CDR2: LGHDT, YNNKEL (reference sequence). This CDR3 has 14 amino acids. The germline V and J ends were trimmed by 1 base and 2 bases, with 6 bases remaining between them. DNA of the CDR3: TGTGCCAGCAGCCAAGTTGGAGGCAATCAGCCCCAGCATTTT. It is translated as CASSQVGGNQPQHF.

There are a few counts of this clonotype. The chain couples TRBV28 to TRBJ2-1; TRBD2 matches at 12 bases. The CDR3 totals 14 residues. V was pared by 7 bases and J by 7 bases, with 5 bases of the junction left unmatched. Germline loops: CDR1 MDHEN, CDR2 SYDVKM. The CDR3 coding sequence is TGTGCCAGCACCGAGACTAGCGGGAGTAATGAGCAGTTCTTC. Amino acids: CASTETSGSNEQFF.

In its sample, this clonotype was seen a few times. The rearrangement links TRBV20-1 to TRBJ1-5, with 7 bases identical to TRBD1. The CDR3 loop spans 13 amino acids. Germline-derived CDR1 and CDR2 are DFQATT and SNEGSKA (reference sequence). V shed 8 bases and J 2 bases; nucleotides not matched to a gene: 6. CDR3 coding DNA: TGCAGTACCTACAGGGGAGGCAATCAGCCCCAGCATTTT. It specifies CSTYRGGNQPQHF.

This chain uses TRBV20-1 with TRBJ1-1; D is uncertain. The CDR3 spans 11 residues. Per germline, CDR1 DFQATT and CDR2 SNEGSKA (reference sequence). V gave up 3 bases and J gave up 2 bases, with 4 bases separating them. The CDR3 nucleotides read TGCAGTGCTAGGTTTAACACTGAAGCTTTCTTT. Translation: CSARFNTEAFF.

The rearrangement links TRBV3-1 to TRBJ1-5; D unresolved. The V gene's germline CDR1 is LGHDT and CDR2 YNNKEL (reference sequence). The CDR3 runs to 13 residues. Trimming pared 1 base from V and 7 bases from J, leaving 8 bases between. CDR3 DNA sequence: TGTGCCAGCAGCCAAGGGTCTGGCCAGCCCCAGCATTTT. Its translation: CASSQGSGQPQHF.

This rearrangement joins TRBV5-5 to TRBJ2-3; no clear D gene. The CDR3 runs to 13 residues. Trimming took 4 bases from V and 3 from J, leaving 9 bases between them. Germline V gene sequence: CDR1 SGHKS, CDR2 YYEKEE (reference sequence). The CDR3 protein is CASSQSITDTQYF. In DNA, the CDR3 is TGTGCCAGCAGCCAATCAATTACAGATACGCAGTATTTT. Looking up the rest from reference TRBV5-5 and TRBJ2-3 gives the full variable domain: DAGVTQSPTHLIKTRGQQVTLRCSPISGHKSVSWYQQVLGQGPQFIFQYYEKEERGRGNFPDRFSARQFPNYSSELNVNALLLGDSALYLCASSQSITDTQYFGPGTRLTVL.

This clonotype occurred a few times. The chain uses TRBV18 and TRBJ2-3; TRBD2 matches at 7 bases. Germline V gives CDR1 KGHSH, CDR2 LQKENI. The CDR3 has 17 amino acids. Losses at the gene ends were 3 bases for V and 0 bases for J; bases not matched to a gene: 9. CDR3 protein: CASSPVGGSSSTDTQYF. The CDR3 coding sequence is TGTGCCAGCTCACCGGTCGGCGGGAGCTCTAGCACAGATACGCAGTATTTT.

This clonotype has only a few counts. The chain joins TRBV18 to TRBJ2-3; 10 bases match TRBD2. The CDR3 is 15 amino acids. The V gene end was trimmed by 3 bases and the J gene end by 6 bases; junction bases not matched to a gene: 6. Germline V gene lookup returns CDR1 KGHSH and CDR2 LQKENI. The CDR3 sequence is CASSPSGGAGDTQYF. The DNA of the CDR3 is TGTGCCAGCTCACCCAGCGGGGGGGCCGGCGATACGCAGTATTTT.

This sequence joins TRBV10-1 and TRBJ2-3, with D maybe TRBD2 (7 bases). Germline lookup yields CDR1 WNHNN and CDR2 SYGVQD (reference sequence). Trimming shortened V by 7 bases and J by 4 bases, and 12 bases separated the two germline ends. This CDR3 is built from 13 residues. The CDR3 protein is CASKAGASDTQYF. Here the CDR3 DNA reads TGCGCCAGCAAGGCGGGGGCCTCAGATACGCAGTATTTT.

This rearrangement joins TRBV20-1 to TRBJ2-7; TRBD2 matches at 12 bases. Germline V gene data show CDR1 as DFQATT and CDR2 as SNEGSKA (reference sequence). V dropped 1 base and J dropped 5; count of bases not matched to a gene: 9. CDR3 length: 16 amino acids. The DNA for the CDR3 is TGCAGTGCTAGAGGTATTACTAGCGGGAGGATTAACGAGCAGTACTTC. Translation: CSARGITSGRINEQYF.

The gene calls are TRBV20-1 and TRBJ1-6, with 8 bases aligning to TRBD1. Germline-derived CDR1 and CDR2 are DFQATT and SNEGSKA (reference sequence). This CDR3 comprises 14 residues. The CDR3 DNA reads TGCACTGCGACGGACAGTACAGGGGGTTCACCCCTCCACTTT. Its protein is CTATDSTGGSPLHF.

This clonotype came up many times. The chain employs TRBV20-1 and TRBJ2-3; 7 bases match TRBD2. Unmatched junction bases numbered 12, after V lost 0 bases and J lost 6 bases. The CDR3 sequence is 16 residues long. Germline-derived CDR1 and CDR2 are DFQATT and SNEGSKA (reference sequence). The CDR3 loop reads CSAREVGSGLWDTQYF. The DNA of the CDR3 is TGCAGTGCTAGAGAAGTGGGTAGCGGGTTATGGGATACGCAGTATTTT.

This clonotype was detected only a few times. The chain carries TRBV28 and TRBJ2-7, with D uncertain. Trimming left V 3 bases short and J 2 bases short, with 8 bases between. The CDR3 sequence is 13 residues long. The germline V gene has CDR1 MDHEN and CDR2 SYDVKM. The CDR3 coding sequence is TGTGCCAGCAGTTTGACGCACACCTACGAGCAGTACTTC. This sequence encodes CASSLTHTYEQYF.

This clonotype was found once. At one of its ends the junction is not consistent with the germline gene, which may arise from a read error. The chain is built from TRBV30 and TRBJ2-7, with 11 nucleotides matching TRBD2. This CDR3 has 12 amino acids. CDR1 is GTSNPN and CDR2 is SVGIG in the germline V gene (reference sequence). CDR3 protein: CAYGLAGYGQYF. The CDR3, as DNA: TGTGCCTATGGACTAGCGGGTTACGGGCAGTACTTC.

This clonotype was detected only a few times. The chain is built from TRBV18 and TRBJ1-1; D gene uncertain. The CDR3 has 14 residues. Deletions cut 0 bases from V and 3 bases from J, with 8 bases between. The germline CDR1 and CDR2 sequences are KGHSH and LQKENI. CDR3 bases: TGTGCCAGCTCACCACCGCGCACCTACACTGAAGCTTTCTTT. Protein product: CASSPPRTYTEAFF.

CDR3 sequence: CSARGGGVLHSYTF. CDR3 sequence (DNA): TGCAGTGCTAGGGGGGGAGGGGTCCTACATAGCTACACCTTC. The chain joins TRBV20-1 to TRBJ1-2, with D perhaps TRBD1 (5 bases). V lost 3 bases and J lost 9, with 20 bases in between. The CDR3 spans 14 residues. Germline CDR1 is DFQATT and CDR2 is SNEGSKA (reference sequence).

This clonotype has only a few counts. The chain uses TRBV6-1 and TRBJ2-2; 14 bases align to TRBD2. Unmatched junction bases numbered 11, after V lost 7 bases and J lost 4 bases. CDR1 is MNHNS, CDR2 SASEGT, per germline. CDR3 length equals 18 residues. In DNA form, the CDR3 reads TGTGCCAGCATCACGACTAGCGGGAGGGGTTTCGGCACCGGGGAGCTGTTTTTT. Residues: CASITTSGRGFGTGELFF.

V and J are TRBV6-5 and TRBJ2-3; the match to TRBD1 covers 9 bases. This CDR3 contains 14 residues. The V and J ends lost 6 bases and 8 bases, in that order; junction bases with no gene match: 9. Germline assignment: CDR1 MNHEY and CDR2 SVGAGI. In DNA, the CDR3 is TGTGCCAGCAGCGGCCGGACAGGGGCGGGTACGCAGTATTTT. It is translated as CASSGRTGAGTQYF.

This chain links TRBV28 with TRBJ1-5; possible D gene TRBD1, 5 bases. This CDR3 is built from 16 residues. Germline V gene data show CDR1 as MDHEN and CDR2 as SYDVKM. V was trimmed by 4 bases and J by 3 bases, leaving 16 bases between them. The CDR3 protein is CASSSGKKGYNQPQHF. CDR3 sequence (DNA): TGTGCCAGCAGTTCAGGGAAGAAGGGGTACAATCAGCCCCAGCATTTT.

V usage is TRBV12-3 or TRBV12-4 and J usage is TRBJ1-1; the match to TRBD1 covers 9 bases. The CDR3 covers 16 residues. Unmatched junction bases numbered 12, after V lost 3 bases and J lost 7 bases. As DNA, the CDR3 is TGTGCCAGCAGTTTGAGGTTGGGGACAGGGATGGGTGAAGCTTTCTTT. Translating it yields CASSLRLGTGMGEAFF.

The chain couples TRBV29-1 to TRBJ1-1, with D hard to call. CDR1 and CDR2 from the germline V gene are SQVTM and ANQGSEA. Trimming shortened V by 4 bases and J by 0 bases, and 0 bases separated the two germline ends. This CDR3 is 10 amino acids long. CDR3 bases: TGCAGCGTTGTGAACACTGAAGCTTTCTTT. The encoded protein is CSVVNTEAFF.